This passage covers 18 T cell receptor beta chains from one sample sequenced in a study of early T cells in non-severe SARS-CoV-2 infection. Each CDR3 protein gets one entry after TCRdb re-called the 5' RACE reads with MiXCR. Of around 70,000 distinct CDR3 sequences listed, approximately 9.1% are singletons. Sequenced material: whole blood. The origin of the receptors is an adult who was a healthcare worker with PCR-confirmed SARS-CoV-2 infection or an uninfected control (not recorded which).

The rearrangement links TRBV19 to TRBJ2-3; 10 positions match TRBD2. Per germline, CDR1 LNHDA and CDR2 SQIVND (reference sequence). V shed 5 bases, J shed 5 bases, and the junction held 4 bases outside the gene matches. The length of the CDR3 is 14 residues. The CDR3: CASSGTSDGDTQYF. DNA for the CDR3: TGTGCCAGTAGTGGGACTAGCGATGGAGATACGCAGTATTTT.

This chain links TRBV7-6 with TRBJ2-2; D uncertain. The CDR3 covers 15 residues. CDR1 is SGHVS and CDR2 is FNYEAQ in the germline V gene. Trimming cost V 2 bases and J 0 bases, with 7 bases left between them. The CDR3 DNA is TGTGCCAGCAGCTTACAGGCCCCGAACACCGGGGAGCTGTTTTTT. It specifies CASSLQAPNTGELFF.

The sample holds many counts of this clonotype. CDR3 nucleotides: TGTGCCAGCAGTGTTCTTACGGCCCGGAACATTCAGTACTTC. Its translation: CASSVLTARNIQYF. This chain links TRBV2 with TRBJ2-4; D is unclear. With 4 bases removed from V and 7 bases from J, the gap between germline ends came to 14 bases. From germline, CDR1 is SNHLY and CDR2 FYNNEI. This CDR3 has 14 residues.

This clonotype has only a few counts. V and J are TRBV27 and TRBJ1-1; D gene unclear. Trimming took off 7 bases at V and 1 base at J, with 13 bases between the two ends. CDR1 and CDR2 from the germline V gene are MNHEY and SMNVEV (reference sequence). CDR3 length equals 14 residues. CDR3 sequence reads: CASKFRAGNTEAFF. Written as DNA, the CDR3 is TGTGCCAGCAAATTTAGGGCAGGGAACACTGAAGCTTTCTTT.

Only a few counts were recorded for this clonotype. The chain employs TRBV30 and TRBJ2-2; unclear D gene. Germline V gene lookup returns CDR1 GTSNPN and CDR2 SVGIG (reference sequence). Trimming took 0 bases from V and 7 from J, leaving 9 bases between them. The CDR3 covers 13 residues. CDR3 residues: CAWSVVPVGELFF. The CDR3 DNA sequence: TGTGCCTGGAGTGTAGTCCCCGTCGGGGAGCTGTTTTTT.

This chain joins TRBV2 and TRBJ2-3; the D is unclear. The CDR3 covers 14 residues. The V gene's germline CDR1 is SNHLY and CDR2 FYNNEI. V dropped 8 bases and J dropped 0 bases, with 12 bases sitting between them. The CDR3 protein is CASSVTTSTDTQYF. The CDR3, as DNA: TGTGCCAGCTCTGTAACCACTAGCACAGATACGCAGTATTTT.

The chain uses TRBV20-1 and TRBJ2-7; tentatively, D is TRBD2 (5 bases). Trimming took 4 bases from V and 2 from J, leaving 15 bases between them. This CDR3 comprises 14 residues. Germline CDR1 DFQATT, CDR2 SNEGSKA (reference sequence). CDR3 amino acids: CSATGVLTAYEQYF. The DNA of the CDR3 is TGCAGTGCTACCGGGGTGCTCACCGCCTACGAGCAGTACTTC.

This rearrangement joins TRBV11-2 to TRBJ1-2, with D hard to call. Deletions cut 0 bases from V and 7 bases from J, with 12 bases between. Per germline, CDR1 SGHAT and CDR2 FQNNGV. The CDR3 length is 14 residues. CDR3 region: CASSLDKAGGGYTF. The CDR3 DNA is TGTGCCAGCAGCTTAGATAAAGCAGGCGGTGGCTACACCTTC. Full variable domain (rest looked up from reference TRBV11-2 and TRBJ1-2): EAGVAQSPRYKIIEKRQSVAFWCNPISGHATLYWYQQILGQGPKLLIQFQNNGVVDDSQLPKDRFSAERLKGVDSTLKIQPAKLEDSAVYLCASSLDKAGGGYTFGSGTRLTVV.

The V and J genes are TRBV10-3 and TRBJ2-3; 10 nucleotides align to TRBD1. The CDR3 contains 16 residues. The germline CDR1 and CDR2 sequences are ENHRY and SYGVKD. V dropped 4 bases and J dropped 2; count of bases not matched to a gene: 6. DNA of the CDR3: TGTGCCATCAGTGGCCAGGACAGGGGGGTCACAGATACGCAGTATTTT. Protein product: CAISGQDRGVTDTQYF.

In its sample, this clonotype was seen many times. J is TRBJ2-3 and V is TRBV6-5; tentative D call: TRBD2 (6 bases). The CDR3 has 16 residues. The germline gives CDR1 MNHEY, CDR2 SVGAGI. Between the trimmed V and J ends, which lost 1 base and 2 bases, there was a span of 13 bases. CDR3 in amino acids: CASSYFGSGTTDTQYF. In DNA, the CDR3 is TGTGCCAGCAGTTACTTTGGTAGCGGTACCACAGATACGCAGTATTTT.

Sample share makes this clonotype medium-sized. The chain is built from TRBV7-2 and TRBJ2-6; no firm D call. The CDR3 has 11 residues. Trimming left V 5 bases short and J 9 bases short, with 5 bases between. CDR1 SGHTA and CDR2 FQGNSA come from the germline V gene. CDR3 in DNA: TGTGCCAGCAGCCCACACAACGTCCTGACTTTC. This gives the protein CASSPHNVLTF.

By frequency in the sample, this clonotype is medium-sized. The chain couples TRBV20-1 to TRBJ2-3; 9 bases match TRBD1. V was clipped by 0 bases and J by 2 bases; unmatched bases: 6. There are 16 residues in the CDR3. Germline assignment: CDR1 DFQATT and CDR2 SNEGSKA (reference sequence). CDR3 in DNA: TGCAGTGCTAGAGATCCGACAGGGGGGGACACAGATACGCAGTATTTT. It encodes CSARDPTGGDTDTQYF.

This clonotype was picked up many times. This chain links TRBV27 with TRBJ2-2; no clear D. The V gene lost 2 bases and the J gene lost 6 bases, with 10 bases spanning the gap. The CDR3 has 14 amino acids. The V gene's germline CDR1 is MNHEY and CDR2 SMNVEV (reference sequence). The CDR3 sequence: CASSLQNGSGELFF. For the CDR3, the DNA is TGTGCCAGCAGTTTACAGAATGGTTCCGGGGAGCTGTTTTTT.

The chain carries TRBV27 and TRBJ2-5; D is perhaps TRBD2 (7 bases). V gave up 4 bases and J gave up 2 bases, with 14 bases separating them. The CDR3 length is 15 residues. CDR1 MNHEY and CDR2 SMNVEV come from the germline V gene (reference sequence). The CDR3 DNA follows: TGTGCCAGCAGTTCTCGGGGGGCAGGGCAAGAGACCCAGTACTTC. Translating gives CASSSRGAGQETQYF.

This clonotype was detected many times. The CDR3 loop reads CASSYDGNTGELFF. The DNA of the CDR3 is TGTGCCAGCAGTTACGACGGCAACACCGGGGAGCTGTTTTTT. The chain has TRBV6-2 or TRBV6-3 and TRBJ2-2; no firm D call. In germline, CDR1 is MNHEY, CDR2 SVGEGT. The CDR3 is 14 amino acids. The ends were cut back, 2 bases at V and 2 bases at J, with 6 bases in the middle.

This clonotype was seen repeatedly, ten times or more. This chain joins TRBV9 and TRBJ2-7; 7 bases line up with TRBD2. J lost 2 bases, V lost 3 bases, and 5 bases had no gene match. Germline CDR1 and CDR2: SGDLS and YYNGEE. The CDR3 has 14 amino acids. CDR3 bases: TGTGCCAGCAGCGAGGACGGACTAGCCTACGAGCAGTACTTC. As protein: CASSEDGLAYEQYF.

This clonotype has a handful of counts. The chain recombines TRBV7-2 with TRBJ2-2; D possibly corresponds to TRBD1 (6 bases). Germline V CDR1 and CDR2: SGHTA, FQGNSA. Deletions cut 1 base from V and 0 bases from J, with 9 bases between. The CDR3 has 16 amino acids. In nucleotides, the CDR3 is TGTGCCAGCAGCTTAGTGGCAGGGGCGAACACCGGGGAGCTGTTTTTT. Protein: CASSLVAGANTGELFF.

The V call is TRBV29-1, the J call TRBJ1-4, with 10 bases matching TRBD1. This CDR3 contains 13 residues. Germline CDR1 is SQVTM and CDR2 is ANQGSEA. V was pared by 7 bases and J by 6 bases, with 5 bases of the junction left unmatched. The CDR3 loop is CSAETGGDEKLFF. The CDR3 DNA sequence: TGCAGCGCCGAGACAGGGGGCGATGAAAAACTGTTTTTT. Complete variable domain (other parts from reference TRBV29-1 and TRBJ1-4): SAVISQKPSRDICQRGTSLTIQCQVDSQVTMMFWYRQQPGQSLTLIATANQGSEATYESGFVIDKFPISRPNLTFSTLTVSNMSPEDSSIYLCSAETGGDEKLFFGSGTQLSVL.